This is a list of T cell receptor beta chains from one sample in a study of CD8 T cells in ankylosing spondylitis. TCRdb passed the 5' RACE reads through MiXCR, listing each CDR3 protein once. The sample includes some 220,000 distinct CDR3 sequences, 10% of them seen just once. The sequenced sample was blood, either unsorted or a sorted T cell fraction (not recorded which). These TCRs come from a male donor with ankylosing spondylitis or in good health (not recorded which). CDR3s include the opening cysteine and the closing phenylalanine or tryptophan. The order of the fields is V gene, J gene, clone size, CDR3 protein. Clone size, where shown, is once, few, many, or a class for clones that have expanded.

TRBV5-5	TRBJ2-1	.	CASSSLAPSGGAGNEQFF
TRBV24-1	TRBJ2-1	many	CATSEAGTASYNEQFF
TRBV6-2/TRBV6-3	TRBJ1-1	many	CASSYTGPNTEAFF
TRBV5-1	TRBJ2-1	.	CASSLFLSSYNEQFF
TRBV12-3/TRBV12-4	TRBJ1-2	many	CASSPTGNYGYTF
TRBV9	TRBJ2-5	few	CASSVEASGGGETQYF
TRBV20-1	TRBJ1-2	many	CSARRGVGVGYGYTF
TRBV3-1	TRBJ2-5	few	CASSHGDRAETQYF
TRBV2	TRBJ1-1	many	CASIGTGRVRAFF
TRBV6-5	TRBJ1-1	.	CASSSLVRAGNEAFF
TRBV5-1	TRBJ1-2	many	CASSPRGGDSNYGYTF
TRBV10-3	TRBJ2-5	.	CAISAGTESQETQYF
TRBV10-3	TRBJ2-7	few	CAISIGTGGNEQYF
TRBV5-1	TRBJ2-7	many	CASGIGGSYEQYF
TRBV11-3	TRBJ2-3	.	CASSSGTSGVTDTQYF
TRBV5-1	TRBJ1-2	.	CASSLSGEGYGYTF
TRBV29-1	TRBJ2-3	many	CSVLAEVTGGYTDTQYF
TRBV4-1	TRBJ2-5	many	CASSQGSSEGETQYF
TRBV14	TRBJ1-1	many	CASSPPDRRAAFF
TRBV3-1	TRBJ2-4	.	CASSQGRGHLNIQYF
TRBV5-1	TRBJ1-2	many	CASSFMTGGEYGYTF
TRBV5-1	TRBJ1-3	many	CASSSTGDQGNTIYF
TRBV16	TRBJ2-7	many	CASSQFPSYEQYF
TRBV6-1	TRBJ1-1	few	CASTPARGKNTEAFF
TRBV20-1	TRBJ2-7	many	CSASKVFSYEQYF
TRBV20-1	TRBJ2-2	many	CSARTGGNTGELFF
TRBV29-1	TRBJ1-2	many	CSVGENYGYTF
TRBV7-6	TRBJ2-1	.	CASSSLTGGPNNEQFF
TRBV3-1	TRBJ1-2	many	CASSQGGFDGYTF
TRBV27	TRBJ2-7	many	CASSLSGGGAYEQYF
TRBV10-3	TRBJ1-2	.	CAISDLTGYYGYTF
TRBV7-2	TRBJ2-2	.	CASSRRPGTNTGELFF
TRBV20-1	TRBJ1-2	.	CSVTLVSGYTF
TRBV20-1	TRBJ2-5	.	CSALAGGTGETQYF
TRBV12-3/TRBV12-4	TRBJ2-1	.	CASTTIYNEQFF
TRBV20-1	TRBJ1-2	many	CSTYRGDYGYTF
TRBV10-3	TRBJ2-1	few	CAISPSTGAYNEQFF
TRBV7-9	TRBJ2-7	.	CASSQHRAHEQYF
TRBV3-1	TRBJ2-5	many	CASTILEGTETQYF
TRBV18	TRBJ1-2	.	CASSPLDDYGYTF